The present T cell receptor (beta chain) was sequenced within a study of response to subunit inactivated influenza vaccine. TCRdb recomputed calls from the RT-PCR reads with MiXCR, one row per CDR3 protein. The sample records approximately 730,000 distinct CDR3 sequences, approximately 15% being singletons. Germline values: CDR1 DFQATT, CDR2 SNEGSKA (reference sequence). The CDR3 runs to 14 residues. Losses at the gene ends were 6 bases for V and 1 base for J; bases not matched to a gene: 5. The study, taken as a whole, reports: Few new T cells, the authors suggested, are recruited by each seasonal influenza vaccination.

In this sample, this clonotype turned up a few times. Its cognate antigen is unknown. The J gene is TRBJ2-2, the V gene TRBV20-1; 7 bases align to TRBD2. The source was PBMCs from blood, collected less than 15 days before vaccination. The TCR was taken from a man between 45 and 60 years old who received an inactivated influenza vaccine. CDR3 sequence: CSAARGGNTGELFF. Written as DNA, the CDR3 is TGCAGTGCGGCTCGCGGGGGGAACACCGGGGAGCTGTTTTTT.